Listed below are T cell receptor beta chains from one sample, sequenced in a study of blood T cell repertoires in COVID-19. Sequencing was performed with immunoSEQ multiplex PCR; in TCRdb, only in-frame clones are kept and a portion is missing. The table shows around 310,000 clones, with around nine tenths occurring only once. The sample taken for sequencing was peripheral blood. The receptors shown here come from a woman aged 25 to 39 with COVID-19, enrolled during active disease. Each CDR3 is given with its conserved first and last residue. D genes are given only for firm matches. Expanded clones are given a class, and other clones once, few, many or no size at all.

J: TRBJ2-7
D: TRBD1
size: NA
V: TRBV28
CDR3: CASSPTRDRGAEQYF
DNA: TGTGCCAGCAGTCCTACCCGGGACAGGGGAGCCGAGCAGTACTTC

J: TRBJ2-7
D: TRBD2
size: NA
V: TRBV10-1
CDR3: CASSEWGGSSEQYF
DNA: TGCGCCAGCAGTGAGTGGGGCGGGAGCTCCGAGCAGTACTTC

J: TRBJ2-7
D: TRBD2
size: few
V: TRBV7-6
CDR3: CASSPGTSGYEQYF
DNA: TGTGCCAGCAGCCCCGGGACTAGCGGCTACGAGCAGTACTTC

J: TRBJ1-5
D: NA
size: NA
V: TRBV7-9
CDR3: CASSSGPGLFNQPQHF
DNA: TGTGCCAGCAGCTCGGGGCCGGGACTCTTTAATCAGCCCCAGCATTTT

J: TRBJ1-5
D: NA
size: NA
V: TRBV27
CDR3: CASSLFSGVNQPQHF
DNA: TGTGCCAGCAGTTTATTCTCAGGGGTGAATCAGCCCCAGCATTTT

J: TRBJ2-5
D: TRBD1
size: NA
V: TRBV11-2
CDR3: CASRPTGGRGETQYF
DNA: TGTGCCAGCAGGCCTACAGGGGGCCGAGGGGAGACCCAGTACTTC

J: TRBJ2-7
D: NA
size: NA
V: TRBV28
CDR3: CASSLHGGAYEQYF
DNA: TGTGCCAGCAGCCTACATGGCGGGGCCTACGAGCAGTACTTC

J: TRBJ1-4
D: NA
size: NA
V: TRBV19
CDR3: CASNRRGATNEKLFF
DNA: TGTGCCAGTAATAGGCGGGGAGCAACTAATGAAAAACTGTTTTTT

J: TRBJ1-4
D: NA
size: once
V: TRBV4-2
CDR3: CASSQGQNPQGEKLFF
DNA: TGTGCCAGCAGCCAAGGACAGAACCCACAAGGAGAAAAACTGTTTTTT

J: TRBJ2-3
D: NA
size: NA
V: TRBV7-3
CDR3: CASSLNREDTQYF
DNA: TGTGCCAGCAGCTTAAACAGGGAAGATACGCAGTATTTT

J: TRBJ2-4
D: TRBD2
size: NA
V: TRBV5-4
CDR3: CASSLKRGTGFQYF
DNA: TGTGCCAGCAGCCTGAAGCGGGGAACGGGGTTTCAGTACTTC

J: TRBJ1-1
D: TRBD1
size: NA
V: TRBV6-5
CDR3: CASSSRQGGFLEAFF
DNA: TGTGCCAGCAGTTCCCGACAGGGGGGGTTCTTGGAAGCTTTCTTT

J: TRBJ2-3
D: TRBD2
size: NA
V: TRBV9
CDR3: CASSATLAGVSDTQYF
DNA: TGTGCCAGCAGCGCGACACTAGCGGGAGTGTCAGATACGCAGTATTTT

J: TRBJ2-7
D: TRBD1
size: NA
V: TRBV5-4
CDR3: CASSRVDRVYEQYF
DNA: TGTGCCAGCAGCCGTGTGGACAGGGTCTACGAGCAGTACTTC

J: TRBJ1-3
D: TRBD1
size: NA
V: TRBV28
CDR3: CASKGQILRNTIYF
DNA: TGTGCCAGCAAGGGACAGATCCTCCGAAACACCATATATTTT

J: TRBJ1-5
D: NA
size: NA
V: TRBV4-2
CDR3: CASSQEPGGDRPQHF
DNA: TGTGCCAGCAGCCAAGAACCGGGAGGCGATAGGCCCCAGCATTTT

J: TRBJ2-7
D: NA
size: NA
V: TRBV3-1/TRBV3-2
CDR3: CASSQDIGTHFSYEQYF
DNA: TGTGCCAGCAGCCAGGATATAGGGACACACTTCTCCTACGAGCAGTACTTC

J: TRBJ2-7
D: TRBD2
size: NA
V: TRBV7-3
CDR3: CASSLSGSGDEQYF
DNA: TGTGCCAGCAGCTTAAGCGGGAGTGGTGATGAGCAGTACTTC

J: TRBJ2-7
D: NA
size: NA
V: TRBV5-1
CDR3: CASSHYEQYF
DNA: TGCGCCAGCAGCCACTACGAGCAGTACTTC

J: TRBJ1-5
D: NA
size: NA
V: TRBV5-1
CDR3: CASSFRGDSNQPQHF
DNA: TGCGCCAGCAGCTTCAGGGGAGATAGCAATCAGCCCCAGCATTTT

J: TRBJ2-1
D: TRBD2
size: NA
V: TRBV5-1
CDR3: CASSPWGGGLAGGAEQFF
DNA: TGCGCCAGCAGCCCATGGGGTGGCGGACTAGCGGGAGGGGCTGAGCAGTTCTTC

J: TRBJ2-7
D: TRBD2
size: NA
V: TRBV7-6
CDR3: CASSVLSGDSSYEQYF
DNA: TGTGCCAGCAGCGTATTAAGCGGGGATAGCTCCTACGAGCAGTACTTC

J: TRBJ2-1
D: TRBD2
size: NA
V: TRBV24-1
CDR3: CATSDLGSGSVSEQFF
DNA: TGTGCCACCAGTGATTTGGGTAGCGGGTCGGTGTCAGAGCAGTTCTTC

J: TRBJ2-3
D: TRBD2
size: NA
V: TRBV27
CDR3: CASSLLGLAGANEGTDTQYF
DNA: TGTGCCAGCAGTTTATTGGGTCTAGCGGGAGCCAACGAGGGGACAGATACGCAGTATTTT

J: TRBJ2-7
D: NA
size: NA
V: TRBV7-9
CDR3: CASSSLSTPGTYEQYF
DNA: TGTGCCAGCAGCTCCCTCTCTACTCCGGGTACCTACGAGCAGTACTTC

J: TRBJ2-1
D: TRBD2
size: NA
V: TRBV30
CDR3: CAWSVQIAGGSSYNEQFF
DNA: TGTGCCTGGAGTGTACAAATAGCGGGAGGTAGCTCCTACAATGAGCAGTTCTTC

J: TRBJ1-1
D: TRBD1
size: NA
V: TRBV6-5
CDR3: CASSYVVTGGTEAFF
DNA: TGTGCCAGCAGTTACGTTGTGACAGGGGGAACTGAAGCTTTCTTT